The 27 T cell receptor beta chains below all came from one sample that was sequenced in a study of CD8+ T cells in alopecia areata. RNA was extracted and reverse transcribed into cDNA as the sequencing template. Only in-frame clones appear in the TCRdb table, and some are missing; sequencing was by immunoSEQ multiplex PCR. The sample yields 130,000 to 150,000 clones, 51% seen once. The sample consisted of CD4+ T cells sorted from blood, taken at week 0. These receptors all come from a human donor with alopecia areata.

The chain has TRBV6-5 and TRBJ1-5, with 7 bases fitting TRBD1. CDR3 length: 13 residues. V was clipped by 10 bases and J by 3 bases; unmatched bases: 6. The germline V gene has CDR1 MNHEY and CDR2 SVGAGI. This CDR3 is CATRTGSNQPQHF. CDR3 nucleotide sequence: TGTGCCACAAGGACAGGCTCCAATCAGCCCCAGCATTTT.

The chain links TRBV29-1 to TRBJ2-5; D not resolved. The germline V and J ends were trimmed by 6 bases and 5 bases, with 19 bases remaining between them. The CDR3 covers 14 residues. The germline V gene has CDR1 SQVTM and CDR2 ANQGSEA. CDR3 protein: CSVPAAGGVETQYF. The CDR3 bases are TGCAGCGTACCCGCGGCAGGTGGAGTGGAGACCCAGTACTTC.

V usage is TRBV29-1 and J usage is TRBJ2-3, with D possibly being TRBD2 (5 bases). This CDR3 contains 16 residues. Looked up from germline, CDR1 is SQVTM and CDR2 is ANQGSEA. Trimming removed 4 bases at V and 0 bases at J, with 17 bases between. CDR3 coding DNA: TGCAGCGTTGCCCATTTCCGCGGGCTAAGCACAGATACGCAGTATTTT. Its protein product is CSVAHFRGLSTDTQYF.

The CDR3 is CASSGGQPGDYGYTF. As DNA, the CDR3 is TGTGCCTCCTCGGGAGGGCAGCCGGGGGACTATGGCTACACCTTC. This rearrangement joins TRBV19 to TRBJ1-2; the D gene is possibly TRBD1 (5 bases). CDR1 and CDR2 from the germline V gene are LNHDA and SQIVND (reference sequence). CDR3 size: 15 residues. V shed 11 bases and J shed 3 bases, with 22 bases lying between them.

This clone came up a few times. Other DNA sequences within the sample encode an identical CDR3. The V and J genes are TRBV7-2 and TRBJ1-1, with D possibly matching TRBD1 (5 bases). The CDR3 runs to 14 residues. Trimming cost V 1 base and J 1 base, with 7 bases left between them. Per the germline V gene, CDR1 is SGHTA and CDR2 is FQGNSA. The CDR3 loop reads CASSLGTGNTEAFF. CDR3 coding DNA: TGTGCCAGCAGCTTAGGAACAGGGAACACTGAAGCTTTCTTT.

This chain links TRBV2 with TRBJ2-1; D is unresolved. Trimming stripped 4 bases from V and 8 bases from J, with 9 bases between. The V gene's germline CDR1 is SNHLY and CDR2 FYNNEI. This CDR3 has 12 residues. CDR3 region: CASSGLAYEQFF. The CDR3 coding sequence is TGTGCCAGCAGTGGGTTAGCATATGAGCAGTTCTTC.

The gene calls are TRBV30 and TRBJ2-7, with D maybe TRBD1 (5 bases). From germline, CDR1 is GTSNPN and CDR2 SVGIG (reference sequence). This CDR3 region has 11 residues. The V end was cut by 4 bases, the J end by 6 bases, with 10 bases between. CDR3 nucleotides: TGTGCCTGGACCCACAGGTCCGAGCAGTACTTC. It codes for CAWTHRSEQYF. Full variable domain (rest looked up from reference TRBV30 and TRBJ2-7): SQTIHQWPATLVQPVGSPLSLECTVEGTSNPNLYWYRQAAGRGLQLLFYSVGIGQISSEVPQNLSASRPQDRQFILSSKKLLLSDSGFYLCAWTHRSEQYFGPGTRLTVT.

The chain joins TRBV30 to TRBJ2-1; TRBD2 aligns across 7 bases. CDR1 is GTSNPN, CDR2 SVGIG, per germline (reference sequence). V lost 1 base, J lost 0 bases, and 6 bases stayed unmatched. This CDR3 is 16 amino acids long. The CDR3 DNA follows: TGTGCCTGGAGTGCTATGAGCGGGATCTCCTACAATGAGCAGTTCTTC. It translates to CAWSAMSGISYNEQFF.

This clone was observed once. This chain joins TRBV2 and TRBJ1-5; D call uncertain. The CDR3 is made up of 13 amino acids. V was shortened by 6 bases and J by 3 bases, with 9 bases between the two germline ends. Germline assignment: CDR1 SNHLY and CDR2 FYNNEI. In DNA, the CDR3 is TGTGCCAGCAGGTACGAACACAATCAGCCCCAGCATTTT. Its translation is CASRYEHNQPQHF.

This clone was counted only a few times. The chain has TRBV28 and TRBJ1-4; 8 bases map to TRBD1. The CDR3 runs 14 residues. The germline CDR1 and CDR2 sequences are MDHEN and SYDVKM. V lost 5 bases and J lost 12; bases outside the gene matches: 11. The CDR3 DNA sequence: TGTGCCAGCAGTGTCAGGACAGGGCGCGGGGAACTGTTTTTT. Protein sequence: CASSVRTGRGELFF.

The V gene is TRBV29-1, the J gene TRBJ2-5; unclear D gene. CDR3 size: 14 residues. The ends were cut back, 3 bases at V and 1 base at J, with 12 bases in the middle. CDR1 and CDR2 (germline): SQVTM, ANQGSEA. CDR3 region: CSVDWSAPQETQYF. CDR3 sequence (DNA): TGCAGCGTTGATTGGTCGGCCCCCCAAGAGACCCAGTACTTC.

This clone occurred a few times. The chain employs TRBV29-1 and TRBJ2-7; tentative D call: TRBD2 (6 bases). The CDR3 is made up of 12 amino acids. Trimming removed 7 bases from V and 6 bases from J, with 16 bases in between. Germline CDR1 reads SQVTM; CDR2 reads ANQGSEA. The CDR3 coding sequence is TGCAGCGGGGAGGTTGCAGTTGGCGAGCAGTACTTC. This encodes CSGEVAVGEQYF.

This clone was seen only a few times. V and J are TRBV30 and TRBJ2-7, with 8 bases fitting TRBD1. This CDR3 spans 12 amino acids. Germline CDR1 and CDR2: GTSNPN and SVGIG (reference sequence). J lost 7 bases, V lost 4 bases, and 6 bases had no gene match. The CDR3 loop reads CAWTGTGWEQYF. The CDR3 DNA is TGTGCCTGGACAGGGACAGGCTGGGAGCAGTACTTC.

J is TRBJ2-7 and V is TRBV7-2; 7 bases are shared with TRBD1. In germline, CDR1 is SGHTA, CDR2 FQGNSA. This CDR3 has 13 residues. Trimming took 8 bases from V and 2 from J; bases not matched to a gene: 6. The CDR3 reads CASGTGTAYEQYF. CDR3 bases: TGTGCCAGCGGCACCGGGACAGCCTACGAGCAGTACTTC.

The gene calls are TRBV4-3 and TRBJ2-3; no clear D. Trimming shortened V by 0 bases and J by 0 bases, and 10 bases separated the two germline ends. Germline CDR1 and CDR2: LGHNA and YSLEER. The CDR3 covers 16 residues. The DNA for the CDR3 is TGCGCCAGCAGCCAAGACGCTTCTACCAGCACAGATACGCAGTATTTT. This translates into CASSQDASTSTDTQYF.

This clone has only a few counts. V usage is TRBV7-2 and J usage is TRBJ1-1; a weak D match, TRBD1 (6 bases). Germline V gene sequence: CDR1 SGHTA, CDR2 FQGNSA. The CDR3 spans 15 residues. The germline V and J ends were trimmed by 5 bases and 3 bases, with 16 bases remaining between them. CDR3 sequence: CASSIKGGAHTEAFF. CDR3 nucleotides: TGTGCCAGCAGCATAAAGGGGGGGGCGCACACTGAAGCTTTCTTT.

This sequence joins TRBV5-1 and TRBJ2-1; TRBD2 aligns across 13 bases. CDR1 is SGHRS and CDR2 is YFSETQ in the germline V gene. V trimming: 4 bases; J trimming: 6 bases; junction bases outside the gene matches: 4. The CDR3 is 15 amino acids. CDR3 protein: CASSLGTSGINEQFF. The DNA for the CDR3 is TGCGCCAGCAGCCTAGGGACTAGCGGGATCAATGAGCAGTTCTTC.

The rearrangement links TRBV18 to TRBJ2-3; D is unclear. The V end was cut by 0 bases, the J end by 5 bases, with 3 bases between. CDR3 length: 12 residues. From germline, CDR1 is KGHSH and CDR2 LQKENI. CDR3 coding DNA: TGTGCCAGCTCACCACCGCTAGATACGCAGTATTTT. This encodes CASSPPLDTQYF.

This CDR3 is CASSLDWDRDYNEQFF. The CDR3 bases are TGTGCCAGCAGCCTAGACTGGGACAGGGATTACAATGAGCAGTTCTTC. The chain recombines TRBV14 with TRBJ2-1; TRBD1 aligns across 9 bases. J was trimmed by 4 bases and V by 4 bases; bases with no gene match: 8. The germline V gene encodes CDR1 SGHDN and CDR2 FVKESK. The CDR3 covers 16 residues.

The chain recombines TRBV6-1 with TRBJ2-7, with D maybe TRBD2 (6 bases). Trimming left V 3 bases short and J 7 bases short, with 7 bases between. Germline lookup yields CDR1 MNHNS and CDR2 SASEGT. The CDR3 contains 11 residues. CDR3 sequence reads: CASSDRGEQYF. The CDR3 DNA is TGTGCCAGCAGTGACCGGGGGGAGCAGTACTTC.

This chain links TRBV29-1 with TRBJ1-5, with TRBD1 identical over 7 bases. The CDR3 totals 12 residues. Germline V gene data show CDR1 as SQVTM and CDR2 as ANQGSEA. J was trimmed by 5 bases and V by 4 bases; bases with no gene match: 2. The DNA of the CDR3 is TGCAGCGTTGGACAGGGAGATCAGCCCCAGCATTTT. Translated, it gives CSVGQGDQPQHF. The full variable domain, completed using reference TRBV29-1 and TRBJ1-5, is SAVISQKPSRDICQRGTSLTIQCQVDSQVTMMFWYRQQPGQSLTLIATANQGSEATYESGFVIDKFPISRPNLTFSTLTVSNMSPEDSSIYLCSVGQGDQPQHFGDGTRLSIL.

This clone has only a few counts. The chain joins TRBV14 to TRBJ2-2; D ambiguous. CDR3 length: 16 amino acids. Trimming cost V 1 base and J 1 base, with 10 bases left between them. Germline CDR1 is SGHDN and CDR2 is FVKESK. This CDR3 is CASSQGVARNTGELFF. CDR3 sequence (DNA): TGTGCCAGCAGCCAAGGGGTCGCCAGGAACACCGGGGAGCTGTTTTTT.

The rearrangement uses TRBV29-1 and TRBJ2-7; 8 nucleotides agree with TRBD1. V was pared by 1 base and J by 11 bases, with 13 bases of the junction left unmatched. Germline CDR1 and CDR2: SQVTM and ANQGSEA. The CDR3 is 14 amino acids. The CDR3 DNA reads TGCAGCGTTGAAGCCGGACAGGGCGGCGTGGGGGAGTACTTC. It codes for CSVEAGQGGVGEYF.

This clone has a handful of counts. V usage is TRBV7-8 and J usage is TRBJ2-2; 13 nucleotides match TRBD2. The germline V gene encodes CDR1 SGHVS and CDR2 FQNEAQ. The CDR3 is 16 amino acids. With V trimmed by 5 bases and J by 3 bases, 3 bases remained unmatched. CDR3 bases: TGTGCCAGCAGCCCACTAGCGGGAGGGTACACCGGGGAGCTGTTTTTT. This codes for CASSPLAGGYTGELFF.

On this clone: This may stem from a read error, because a much larger clone lies one nucleotide away. This specimen includes other DNA sequences encoding the same CDR3. The rearrangement joins TRBV7-2 to TRBJ2-7; D remains ambiguous. The V and J ends lost 2 bases and 3 bases respectively, with 2 bases between them. The germline CDR1 and CDR2 sequences are SGHTA and FQGNSA. There are 11 residues in the CDR3. The CDR3 sequence is CASSLLYEQYF. Here the CDR3 DNA reads TGTGCCAGCAGCTTACTCTACGAGCAGTACTTC.

This chain uses TRBV30 with TRBJ2-1; TRBD2 is a possible D gene (5 bases). The CDR3 sequence is 15 residues long. CDR1 is GTSNPN, CDR2 SVGIG, per germline (reference sequence). Trimming removed 0 bases at V and 4 bases at J, with 13 bases between. CDR3 region: CAWSVEGLVYNEQFF. The DNA for the CDR3 is TGTGCCTGGAGTGTTGAGGGCCTAGTATACAATGAGCAGTTCTTC.

The chain carries TRBV5-1 and TRBJ2-1; 14 nucleotides align to TRBD2. Germline V lookup: CDR1 SGHRS, CDR2 YFSETQ. The CDR3 is 16 amino acids. The junction had 3 bases not matched to a gene; V was cut back by 5 bases and J by 2 bases. The CDR3 sequence: CASSGTSGSTYNEQFF. The CDR3 DNA sequence: TGCGCCAGCAGTGGGACTAGCGGGAGCACCTACAATGAGCAGTTCTTC.